This T cell receptor beta chain is drawn from a study of shared clonotypes between healthy human individuals. Looking at the study overall: Each donor's CD4 naive and CD4 memory cells filled three plates apiece, CD8 naive two, and CD8 memory one.

Sequencing was performed with immunoSEQ multiplex PCR; in TCRdb, only in-frame clones are kept and a portion is missing. The table includes more than 2,000,000 clones, roughly 93% detected once. As concerns this clone: Other DNA sequences in the same sample also yield this CDR3.

This CDR3 is 15 amino acids long. The V gene end was trimmed by 2 bases and the J gene end by 6 bases; junction bases not matched to a gene: 4. Germline V CDR1 and CDR2: SGHRS, YFSETQ. The TCR sequence derives from a man aged 18-30 years in good health. Some clones in this sample may be carry-over from other donors' samples. Sample: naive CD4+ T cells from PBMCs. Subset denoted: CD45RA+ positively selected. V and J are TRBV5-1 and TRBJ2-1; 11 nucleotides match TRBD2. CDR3 amino acids: CASSFTSGSGNEQFF. In nucleotides, the CDR3 is TGCGCCAGCAGCTTTACTAGCGGGAGTGGCAATGAGCAGTTCTTC.